The entry below describes one TCR beta chain. Its target is not known. The data were obtained in a study of response to subunit inactivated influenza vaccine. V was clipped by 5 bases and J by 5 bases; unmatched bases: 8. This CDR3 region has 16 residues. Germline V lookup: CDR1 SGHKS, CDR2 YYEKEE (reference sequence). Regarding the study as a whole: Authors proposed each seasonal influenza vaccination draws in few new T cells.

MiXCR, applied by TCRdb to the RT-PCR reads, yields one record per CDR3 protein. The table shows 300,000 to 350,000 distinct CDR3 sequences, with approximately 23% occurring only once. The specimen was PBMCs from blood, collected 21 months after vaccination. The chain couples TRBV5-5 to TRBJ2-1, with 12 bases lining up with TRBD2. This sequence originates from a man in his fifties or sixties who received an inactivated influenza vaccine. CDR3 bases: TGTGCCAGCAGGCTGCGACTAGCGGGGGCCAACAATGAGCAGTTCTTC. This encodes CASRLRLAGANNEQFF.